A single sample is the source of the 29 T cell receptor beta chains below, sequenced in a study of T cells in Graves' hyperthyroidism and ophthalmopathy (dated by TCRdb to between 2018 and 2021). Library preparation was by multiplex PCR. For sequencing, an Illumina HiSeq 2000 was employed. Amplification of TCR beta CDR3 regions was carried out from RNA transcripts. For the first round of RT-PCR on the TCR CDR3, the HTBI primer set was used together with the Qiagen OneStep RT-PCR kit. Using fastp at Q25 and MiXCR, TCRdb reprocessed the public reads and kept productive beta chains. One record per CDR3 amino acid sequence lists the most common genes and DNA. This sample has roughly 240,000 distinct CDR3 sequences in its table, and about a sixth of those were observed once. The ten largest account for 28% of the sample. The sample was blood. The receptors shown here come from a woman between 18 and 30 years old with Graves' ophthalmopathy.

This clonotype was picked up a small number of times. This sequence joins TRBV4-1 and TRBJ2-6; no definite D call. V dropped 1 base and J dropped 3 bases, with 16 bases sitting between them. Germline values: CDR1 MGHRA, CDR2 YSYEKL. The CDR3 is 18 amino acids. CDR3 in amino acids: CASSQGFSWTSGANVLTF. In DNA form, the CDR3 reads TGCGCCAGCAGCCAAGGTTTTTCGTGGACCAGTGGGGCCAACGTCCTGACTTTC.

This clonotype was observed a handful of times. The chain links TRBV4-2 to TRBJ2-2; 8 nucleotides line up with TRBD2. Germline V gives CDR1 LGHNA, CDR2 YNFKEQ. This CDR3 is built from 15 residues. J was trimmed by 5 bases and V by 0 bases; bases with no gene match: 2. CDR3 loop: CASSQEGLETGELFF. The CDR3 bases are TGTGCCAGCAGCCAAGAGGGACTAGAAACCGGGGAGCTGTTTTTT.

This clonotype showed up many times. V is TRBV7-9 and J is TRBJ2-3; D remains ambiguous. Trimming shortened V by 1 base and J by 0 bases, and 8 bases separated the two germline ends. The CDR3 loop spans 15 amino acids. The germline CDR1 and CDR2 sequences are SEHNR and FQNEAQ (reference sequence). The CDR3 protein is CASSLVSASTDTQYF. CDR3 sequence (DNA): TGTGCCAGCAGCTTAGTTTCTGCTAGCACAGATACGCAGTATTTT.

This clonotype has more than one count but fewer than ten. The genes are TRBV7-2 and TRBJ2-5; D is undetermined. The germline V and J ends were trimmed by 2 bases and 5 bases, with 9 bases remaining between them. In germline, CDR1 is SGHTA, CDR2 FQGNSA. The CDR3 runs to 13 residues. The CDR3 coding sequence is TGTGCCAGCAGCTTAACCAGTTGGGAGACCCAGTACTTC. This gives the protein CASSLTSWETQYF.

This clonotype came up many times. V is TRBV7-8 and J is TRBJ2-2, with 12 bases fitting TRBD2. J was trimmed by 7 bases and V by 5 bases; bases with no gene match: 5. Germline assignment: CDR1 SGHVS and CDR2 FQNEAQ. This CDR3 region has 15 residues. CDR3 sequence reads: CASSDQLAGGGELFF. For the CDR3, the DNA is TGTGCCAGCAGCGATCAACTAGCGGGAGGCGGGGAGCTGTTTTTT.

Ten or more counts support this clonotype. The DNA of the CDR3 is TGTGCCAGCAGTTACTCAGGGGGCGCGAGCAATGAGCAGTTCTTC. This sequence encodes CASSYSGGASNEQFF. V and J are TRBV6-2 or TRBV6-3 and TRBJ2-1; 7 bases agree with TRBD1. CDR3 length: 15 residues. The trim removed 0 bases at V and 6 bases at J, leaving 5 bases unmatched. Germline CDR1 MNHEY, CDR2 SVGEGT.

This clonotype was detected many times. The rearrangement links TRBV4-2 to TRBJ2-7; 9 bases match TRBD2. CDR1 and CDR2 (germline): LGHNA, YNFKEQ. The CDR3 runs 16 residues. V lost 0 bases to trimming and J lost 3 bases; unmatched junction nucleotides: 6. CDR3 protein: CASSQEAAGGLYEQYF. CDR3 sequence (DNA): TGTGCCAGCAGCCAAGAGGCGGCGGGGGGGCTCTACGAGCAGTACTTC.

The chain couples TRBV28 to TRBJ2-5; weak D call: TRBD1 (6 bases). This CDR3 has 13 amino acids. The germline CDR1 and CDR2 sequences are MDHEN and SYDVKM. The ends were cut back, 6 bases at V and 0 bases at J, with 8 bases in the middle. CDR3 in DNA: TGTGCCAGCAGGAGGGGGTACCAAGAGACCCAGTACTTC. Encoded protein: CASRRGYQETQYF.

This clonotype was detected ten times or more. The CDR3: CASSYSPSPSTYEQYF. DNA of the CDR3: TGTGCCAGCAGTTACTCCCCCAGCCCCTCCACCTACGAGCAGTACTTC. V and J are TRBV6-2 or TRBV6-3 and TRBJ2-7, with D hard to call. This CDR3 has 16 residues. Germline V gene lookup returns CDR1 MNHEY and CDR2 SVGEGT. The germline V and J ends were trimmed by 0 bases and 2 bases, with 14 bases remaining between them.

The chain recombines TRBV7-9 with TRBJ2-7; 8 bases line up with TRBD1. The germline V gene encodes CDR1 SEHNR and CDR2 FQNEAQ (reference sequence). V dropped 7 bases and J dropped 6; count of bases not matched to a gene: 8. This CDR3 is built from 13 residues. The chain's CDR3 is CASTSGQVFEQYF. The CDR3 DNA sequence: TGTGCCAGCACCTCGGGACAGGTCTTCGAGCAGTACTTC.

This clonotype was counted ten times or more. V is TRBV20-1 and J is TRBJ1-5; D remains unclear. Germline-derived CDR1 and CDR2 are DFQATT and SNEGSKA (reference sequence). CDR3 length: 15 residues. Between the trimmed V and J ends, which lost 5 bases and 3 bases, there was a span of 17 bases. The CDR3 loop is CSAVPFRGANQPQHF. DNA for the CDR3: TGCAGTGCTGTTCCTTTCCGGGGTGCCAATCAGCCCCAGCATTTT.

Of note for this clonotype: A read error may be the cause here, since a much bigger clone is one base away. The chain carries TRBV11-1 and TRBJ2-1, with 10 bases fitting TRBD2. The CDR3 totals 18 residues. Germline loops: CDR1 SGHAT, CDR2 FQDESV (reference sequence). V was pared by 6 bases and J by 7 bases, with 18 bases of the junction left unmatched. CDR3 residues: CASSEYTTRAGGSNEQFF. CDR3 bases: TGTGCCAGCAGTGAATATACGACCAGAGCGGGAGGGTCAAATGAGCAGTTCTTC.

This clonotype was counted many times. The chain recombines TRBV7-2 with TRBJ2-2; no firm D call. This CDR3 contains 15 residues. Trimming left V 1 base short and J 7 bases short, with 13 bases between. CDR1 is SGHTA and CDR2 is FQGNSA in the germline V gene. The CDR3 sequence is CASSLGSGLGGELFF. The CDR3 DNA reads as TGTGCCAGCAGCTTAGGCTCCGGGTTAGGCGGGGAGCTGTTTTTT.

This clonotype was detected ten times or more. The gene calls are TRBV28 and TRBJ1-6; D is possibly TRBD1 (5 bases). The V gene's germline CDR1 is MDHEN and CDR2 SYDVKM. V lost 6 bases, J lost 5 bases, and 17 bases lay in between. This CDR3 is 16 amino acids long. The CDR3, as DNA: TGTGCCAGCAGATCTTACAGGATAGGGGATAATTCACCCCTCCACTTT. As protein: CASRSYRIGDNSPLHF. Full variable domain (remainder filled in from reference TRBV28 and TRBJ1-6): DVKVTQSSRYLVKRTGEKVFLECVQDMDHENMFWYRQDPGLGLRLIYFSYDVKMKEKGDIPEGYSVSREKKERFSLILESASTNQTSMYLCASRSYRIGDNSPLHFGNGTRLTVT.

This clonotype was detected many times. The gene calls are TRBV28 and TRBJ2-1; a weak D match, TRBD2 (6 bases). The V end was cut by 4 bases, the J end by 2 bases, with 6 bases between. This CDR3 contains 13 residues. The V gene's germline CDR1 is MDHEN and CDR2 SYDVKM. The DNA of the CDR3 is TGTGCCAGCAGTTCGGGGGCCTACAATGAGCAGTTCTTC. The encoded protein is CASSSGAYNEQFF.

This clonotype was seen only a few times. The gene calls are TRBV19 and TRBJ2-7, with D perhaps matching TRBD2 (5 bases). V was pared by 5 bases and J by 0 bases, with 20 bases between. The CDR3 sequence is 17 residues long. Germline V gene lookup returns CDR1 LNHDA and CDR2 SQIVND (reference sequence). The CDR3 loop is CASSGRDPSGGSYEQYF. The CDR3 DNA sequence: TGTGCCAGTAGTGGGCGAGACCCGTCCGGAGGCTCCTACGAGCAGTACTTC.

This clonotype was recorded a few times. A much larger clonotype is one base distant, so this may be a read error. The chain couples TRBV18 to TRBJ2-1; D may be TRBD1 (7 bases). CDR1 and CDR2 from the germline V gene are KGHSH and LQKENI. This CDR3 has 14 amino acids. CDR3 nucleotide sequence: TGTGCCAGCTCAGACAGGGACTCCTACAATGAGCAGCTCTTC. It is translated as CASSDRDSYNEQLF. Full variable domain (outside the CDR3, taken from reference TRBV18 and TRBJ2-1): NAGVMQNPRHLVRRRGQEARLRCSPMKGHSHVYWYRQLPEEGLKFMVYLQKENIIDESGMPKERFSAEFPKEGPSILRIQQVVRGDSAAYFCASSDRDSYNEQLFGPGTRLTVL.

The gene calls are TRBV6-1 and TRBJ2-1; D call uncertain. The length of the CDR3 is 12 residues. Germline V gene sequence: CDR1 MNHNS, CDR2 SASEGT. The CDR3 DNA sequence: TGTGTCACATCTTTGGATCGCCATGAGCAGTTCTTC. Translation: CVTSLDRHEQFF.

This clonotype was recorded many times. The V and J genes are TRBV7-6 and TRBJ2-1; 11 nucleotides align to TRBD2. The junction had 4 bases not matched to a gene; V was cut back by 5 bases and J by 1 base. CDR1 SGHVS and CDR2 FNYEAQ come from the germline V gene. This CDR3 has 16 amino acids. CDR3 nucleotide sequence: TGTGCCAGCAGCACACTAGCGGGAGCTTCCTACAATGAGCAGTTCTTC. Protein: CASSTLAGASYNEQFF.

Many counts were recorded for this clonotype. The rearrangement uses TRBV4-2 and TRBJ1-5, with TRBD1 as a possible D gene (5 bases). The CDR3 totals 15 residues. V was trimmed by 4 bases and J by 3 bases, leaving 13 bases between them. Germline values: CDR1 LGHNA, CDR2 YNFKEQ. Here the CDR3 DNA reads TGTGCCAGCAGCCTCCTGGGGCAGGTCAATCAGCCCCAGCATTTT. The encoded protein is CASSLLGQVNQPQHF.

There are many counts of this clonotype. The chain links TRBV20-1 to TRBJ2-7; 15 positions match TRBD2. V lost 6 bases to trimming and J lost 2 bases; unmatched junction nucleotides: 8. CDR3 length equals 16 residues. Germline CDR1 is DFQATT and CDR2 is SNEGSKA (reference sequence). The CDR3 reads CSAQGLAGGPTYEQYF. CDR3 DNA: TGCAGTGCCCAGGGACTAGCGGGGGGTCCTACCTACGAGCAGTACTTC.

This clonotype was found many times. This chain connects TRBV6-1 to TRBJ2-1, with 7 bases matching TRBD1. V was pared by 6 bases and J by 3 bases, with 5 bases of the junction left unmatched. The CDR3 spans 14 residues. The V gene's germline CDR1 is MNHNS and CDR2 SASEGT. DNA of the CDR3: TGTGCCAGCAGGACCGGGACAGACTACAATGAGCAGTTCTTC. Amino acid sequence: CASRTGTDYNEQFF.

This clonotype has at least ten counts. The chain joins TRBV20-1 to TRBJ2-4; D not certain. This CDR3 region has 15 residues. Germline assignment: CDR1 DFQATT and CDR2 SNEGSKA (reference sequence). Trimming took 3 bases from V and 0 from J, leaving 12 bases between them. CDR3 region: CSASSTNIAKNIQYF. The DNA of the CDR3 is TGCAGTGCTAGTAGCACCAACATAGCCAAAAACATTCAGTACTTC.

This clonotype has at least ten counts. The rearrangement joins TRBV7-3 to TRBJ2-7; the D gene is possibly TRBD2 (6 bases). Trimming took 3 bases from V and 7 from J, leaving 13 bases between them. There are 13 residues in the CDR3. Germline-derived CDR1 and CDR2 are SGHTA and FQGTGA. The DNA for the CDR3 is TGTGCCAGCAGCTTTAAAACACGGGGGGAGCAGTACTTC. Translated, it gives CASSFKTRGEQYF.

In this sample, this clonotype turned up many times. J is TRBJ2-1 and V is TRBV24-1; TRBD2 matches 9 bases. With V trimmed by 0 bases and J by 5 bases, 4 bases remained unmatched. CDR1 KGHDR and CDR2 SFDVKD come from the germline V gene. There are 16 residues in the CDR3. The DNA of the CDR3 is TGTGCCACCAGTGATTTGTTAGCGGGGGCCCACAATGAGCAGTTCTTC. It yields the protein CATSDLLAGAHNEQFF.

This clonotype was found many times. This chain connects TRBV3-1 to TRBJ2-5; 8 nucleotides line up with TRBD2. Germline V gene data show CDR1 as LGHDT and CDR2 as YNNKEL (reference sequence). CDR3 length equals 16 residues. Germline trimming cut 3 bases from V and 3 bases from J; bases unmatched to any gene: 9. The CDR3 nucleotides read TGTGCCAGCAGCCACAGGGATTGGGGACTAGAAGAGACCCAGTACTTC. Its translation is CASSHRDWGLEETQYF.

This clonotype was counted ten times or more. In DNA, the CDR3 is TGTGCCAGCAGTGATGGACAGCACAATGAAAAACTGTTTTTT. Protein product: CASSDGQHNEKLFF. The J gene is TRBJ1-4, the V gene TRBV6-1; D may be TRBD1 (6 bases). The V and J ends lost 3 bases and 5 bases respectively, with 10 bases between them. Germline V gives CDR1 MNHNS, CDR2 SASEGT. The CDR3 spans 14 residues.

This clonotype has more than one count but fewer than ten. The chain couples TRBV6-1 to TRBJ2-7; 8 bases match TRBD2. V was clipped by 6 bases and J by 5 bases; unmatched bases: 12. Germline values: CDR1 MNHNS, CDR2 SASEGT. This CDR3 spans 15 amino acids. CDR3: CASSYGGEYRNEQYF. CDR3 nucleotide sequence: TGTGCCAGCAGCTACGGGGGGGAGTATCGGAACGAGCAGTACTTC.

The sample holds a few counts of this clonotype. The chain carries TRBV27 and TRBJ1-1; D is possibly TRBD1 (5 bases). V gave up 8 bases and J gave up 5 bases, with 24 bases separating them. CDR1 is MNHEY and CDR2 is SMNVEV in the germline V gene (reference sequence). The CDR3 totals 16 residues. CDR3 sequence: CASGSGRGLFGTEAFF. The CDR3 DNA sequence: TGTGCCAGCGGGTCGGGGAGGGGCTTATTCGGTACTGAAGCTTTCTTT.